These 22 T cell receptor beta chains came from one sample sequenced in a study of human T cells and chemical hapten exposure. Sample time point: patch test 1, 2 weeks after DPC sensitization. The treatment is: therapeutic diphenylcyclopropenone sensitization with weekly scalp DPC. TCRdb called the RACE reads again in MiXCR, with one record for every CDR3 protein. The sample has around 120,000 distinct CDR3 sequences; roughly an eighth are singletons. Sequenced material: whole blood, taken in connection with sensitization to the hapten diphenylcyclopropenone (DPC). These receptors were collected from a man aged 18 to 29 with alopecia areata. Some clones in this sample may be carry-over from other donors' samples.

This clonotype was seen a handful of times. The chain has TRBV28 and TRBJ2-7; 7 nucleotides line up with TRBD2. J gave up 2 bases and V 4 bases, and 8 bases lay outside the gene matches. Germline CDR1 is MDHEN and CDR2 is SYDVKM. The CDR3 sequence is 15 residues long. CDR3 residues: CASSSPSAGAYEQYF. DNA for the CDR3: TGTGCCAGCAGTTCTCCATCGGCGGGGGCCTACGAGCAGTACTTC.

This clonotype showed up just a few times. V and J are TRBV7-3 and TRBJ1-5, with 9 bases matching TRBD1. V was clipped by 5 bases and J by 4 bases; unmatched bases: 6. The CDR3 has 15 amino acids. Per the germline V gene, CDR1 is SGHTA and CDR2 is FQGTGA. CDR3 sequence reads: CASSQGQGFNQPQHF. The CDR3, as DNA: TGTGCCAGCAGCCAGGGACAGGGCTTTAATCAGCCCCAGCATTTT.

The chain recombines TRBV20-1 with TRBJ2-5; tentatively, D is TRBD1 (5 bases). There are 13 residues in the CDR3. The germline CDR1 and CDR2 sequences are DFQATT and SNEGSKA (reference sequence). Trimming took off 4 bases at V and 1 base at J, with 10 bases between the two ends. This CDR3 is CSAKLTVQETQYF. In DNA form, the CDR3 reads TGCAGTGCTAAACTGACAGTCCAAGAGACCCAGTACTTC.

This clonotype was counted a few times. The genes are TRBV18 and TRBJ2-2; tentative D call: TRBD1 (5 bases). The CDR3 runs 15 residues. Deletions cut 2 bases from V and 0 bases from J, with 7 bases between. Germline values: CDR1 KGHSH, CDR2 LQKENI. The CDR3 here is CASSPDRSNTGELFF. The CDR3, as DNA: TGTGCCAGCTCACCAGACAGATCGAACACCGGGGAGCTGTTTTTT.

This clonotype turned up a few times. The gene calls are TRBV18 and TRBJ1-2, with 8 bases identical to TRBD1. Germline V lookup: CDR1 KGHSH, CDR2 LQKENI. The trim removed 1 base at V and 6 bases at J, leaving 7 bases unmatched. The CDR3 spans 15 residues. The DNA of the CDR3 is TGTGCCAGCTCACCACAGGGCCAGGGGGCTCATGGCTACACCTTC. Translation gives CASSPQGQGAHGYTF.

This clonotype was detected a few times. The genes are TRBV18 and TRBJ1-2; TRBD1 is a possible D gene (5 bases). The CDR3 is 15 residues long. The V and J ends lost 3 bases and 6 bases respectively, with 17 bases between them. Germline V gene lookup returns CDR1 KGHSH and CDR2 LQKENI. CDR3 amino acids: CASSPSGVGRNGYTF. The CDR3 DNA reads as TGTGCCAGCTCACCCTCCGGGGTGGGACGTAATGGCTACACCTTC.

In this sample, this clonotype turned up a few times. The chain is built from TRBV5-6 and TRBJ1-3, with 9 positions matching TRBD1. With 4 bases clipped from V and 0 bases from J, the junction kept 5 bases outside the gene matches. Germline V gene data show CDR1 as SGHDT and CDR2 as YYEEEE. The CDR3 covers 16 residues. This chain's CDR3 is CASSPGQGSSGNTIYF. The CDR3 DNA sequence: TGTGCCAGCAGCCCGGGACAGGGCTCCTCTGGAAACACCATATATTTT.

The chain links TRBV12-3 or TRBV12-4 to TRBJ2-1, with D unclear. This CDR3 has 11 residues. Trimming cost V 7 bases and J 12 bases, with 13 bases left between them. The CDR3 protein is CASTLERWQFF. Written as DNA, the CDR3 is TGTGCCAGCACTCTTGAACGGTGGCAGTTCTTC.

This clonotype was counted between two and nine times. The rearrangement links TRBV19 to TRBJ2-6; no reliable D call. V was clipped by 3 bases and J by 0 bases, with 24 bases between them. Germline V gene sequence: CDR1 LNHDA, CDR2 SQIVND (reference sequence). This CDR3 has 21 residues. The CDR3 here is CASSISFAVQVPHSGANVLTF. CDR3 DNA: TGTGCCAGTAGTATTTCTTTCGCCGTTCAGGTCCCTCACTCTGGGGCCAACGTCCTGACTTTC.

This clonotype was counted at least ten times. The chain has TRBV18 and TRBJ1-3, with 7 positions matching TRBD1. V was pared by 3 bases and J by 4 bases, with 3 bases of the junction left unmatched. The V gene's germline CDR1 is KGHSH and CDR2 LQKENI. The CDR3 is 14 residues long. CDR3 sequence: CASSPDRRGNTIYF. DNA for the CDR3: TGTGCCAGCTCACCGGACAGGCGAGGAAACACCATATATTTT.

This clonotype occurred a few times. J is TRBJ1-1 and V is TRBV7-9; D possibly corresponds to TRBD1 (5 bases). Germline lookup yields CDR1 SEHNR and CDR2 FQNEAQ (reference sequence). The CDR3 spans 15 residues. V was pared by 1 base and J by 0 bases, with 9 bases between. The CDR3 is CASSLGWGMNTEAFF. The DNA of the CDR3 is TGTGCCAGCAGCTTAGGGTGGGGGATGAACACTGAAGCTTTCTTT.

This clonotype was detected many times. The chain couples TRBV20-1 to TRBJ1-2; perhaps TRBD1 as D (6 bases). The germline V gene has CDR1 DFQATT and CDR2 SNEGSKA (reference sequence). The CDR3 is 12 residues long. V was cut by 6 bases and J by 5 bases, with 13 bases left in between. The chain's CDR3 is CSATTGPYGYTF. CDR3 nucleotide sequence: TGCAGTGCCACGACAGGCCCATATGGCTACACCTTC.

This clonotype has only a few counts. The V and J genes are TRBV12-3 or TRBV12-4 and TRBJ1-1, with TRBD1 matching over 9 bases. The V segment lost 8 bases and the J segment 3 bases; nucleotides outside the gene matches: 7. The CDR3 consists of 14 residues. CDR3 protein: CASGHTGGDTEAFF. Written as DNA, the CDR3 is TGTGCCAGCGGACATACAGGGGGCGACACTGAAGCTTTCTTT.

This clonotype was counted only a few times. The V gene is TRBV7-6, the J gene TRBJ2-1; D is perhaps TRBD1 (5 bases). CDR1 and CDR2 from the germline V gene are SGHVS and FNYEAQ. The V gene lost 4 bases and the J gene lost 1 base, with 17 bases spanning the gap. CDR3 length: 17 amino acids. CDR3 DNA sequence: TGTGCCAGCAGCTCAGCCCCAGGGTTTACTTCCTACAATGAGCAGTTCTTC. Its translation is CASSSAPGFTSYNEQFF.

The rearrangement uses TRBV3-1 and TRBJ2-2; D not resolved. Per germline, CDR1 LGHDT and CDR2 YNNKEL (reference sequence). The CDR3 has 12 residues. The germline V and J ends were trimmed by 0 bases and 4 bases, with 0 bases remaining between them. Here the CDR3 DNA reads TGTGCCAGCAGCCAAGACACCGGGGAGCTGTTTTTT. Residues: CASSQDTGELFF.

V gene TRBV11-2 combines with J gene TRBJ2-1, with D perhaps assigned TRBD1 or TRBD2 (6 bases each). The length of the CDR3 is 17 residues. Per the germline V gene, CDR1 is SGHAT and CDR2 is FQNNGV. V gave up 6 bases and J gave up 4 bases, with 22 bases separating them. The CDR3 DNA reads as TGTGCCAGCAGACCCGGGGGCCCAACTCTCCTATACAATGAGCAGTTCTTC. Translated: CASRPGGPTLLYNEQFF.

This clonotype was detected many times. This sequence joins TRBV7-9 and TRBJ2-2; D call uncertain. The V end lost 5 bases, the J end lost 1 base, and 26 bases lay between the germline ends. Germline V gene sequence: CDR1 SEHNR, CDR2 FQNEAQ (reference sequence). The CDR3 has 20 amino acids. CDR3 sequence reads: CASSKYSQFQRMGNTGELFF. Written as DNA, the CDR3 is TGTGCCAGCAGCAAATACAGCCAATTTCAGAGAATGGGGAACACCGGGGAGCTGTTTTTT.

This clonotype was counted only a few times. The V gene is TRBV7-6, the J gene TRBJ1-3; unclear D gene. Between the trimmed V and J ends, which lost 1 base and 1 base, there was a span of 14 bases. Germline-derived CDR1 and CDR2 are SGHVS and FNYEAQ. This CDR3 region has 17 residues. The CDR3 protein is CASSLEASRRSGNTIYF. The CDR3 DNA reads as TGTGCCAGCAGCTTAGAGGCCTCCCGTCGGTCTGGAAACACCATATATTTT.

This clonotype appeared a single time. V is TRBV2 and J is TRBJ1-5; D ambiguous. The CDR3 covers 14 residues. The germline V gene encodes CDR1 SNHLY and CDR2 FYNNEI. The germline V and J ends were trimmed by 2 bases and 4 bases, with 9 bases remaining between them. In DNA, the CDR3 is TGTGCCAGCAGTGAAAGGGAACTGAATCAGCCCCAGCATTTT. This sequence encodes CASSERELNQPQHF.

Only a few counts were recorded for this clonotype. This chain links TRBV7-9 with TRBJ2-4, with TRBD1 matching 8 bases. The junction had 10 bases not matched to a gene; V was cut back by 6 bases and J by 9 bases. CDR3 length equals 14 residues. Germline CDR1 is SEHNR and CDR2 is FQNEAQ (reference sequence). CDR3 sequence: CASRQGAGSGIQYF. In DNA, the CDR3 is TGTGCCAGCAGGCAGGGGGCGGGTTCCGGCATTCAGTACTTC.

The chain has TRBV2 and TRBJ1-2; D might be TRBD1 (6 bases). The ends were cut back, 6 bases at V and 8 bases at J, with 10 bases in the middle. This CDR3 has 11 residues. Germline V lookup: CDR1 SNHLY, CDR2 FYNNEI. CDR3 DNA sequence: TGTGCCAGCAGGCTGGGGGGCGGCTACACCTTC. Amino acids: CASRLGGGYTF.

The chain joins TRBV4-3 to TRBJ1-6, with 7 bases fitting TRBD1. The junction had 16 bases not matched to a gene; V was cut back by 5 bases and J by 12 bases. CDR1 and CDR2 (germline): LGHNA, YSLEER. CDR3 length: 16 residues. CDR3 coding DNA: TGCGCCAGCAGCGCCTTGAACCGACAGGGCCCCAGACCCCTCCACTTT. It specifies CASSALNRQGPRPLHF.